This T cell receptor beta chain was recorded in a study of HIV-infected patients and healthy controls. By its share, this clonotype is medium-sized (0.01 to 0.1%). Antigen specificity is unknown. The CDR3 runs 13 residues. Germline V gene sequence: CDR1 SGHTA, CDR2 FQGNSA. The V and J ends lost 5 bases and 1 base respectively, with 8 bases between them. Reverse transcription used about 510 ng RNA and constant-region primers for alpha and beta. Each of the alpha and beta chains got its own library through chain-specific third strand synthesis with indices. Second strand DNA was synthesized using a primer at the SP2 site. From the 5' RACE reads, TCRdb called clonotypes with MiXCR, one entry per CDR3 protein. The sample holds 3,500 to 5,500 distinct CDR3 sequences, roughly 8.3% seen once. Whole blood was used without fractionation, so all unsorted peripheral T cells were included. Donors were HIV-infected adults who had not yet started antiretroviral therapy but were about to begin.

Regarding the study as a whole: Compared with controls, mean Gini indices were significantly raised in HIV-infected repertoires, possibly indicating oligoclonality. Comparisons were complicated because patients and controls had unequal numbers of distinct sequences.

The origin of this receptor is an adult with HIV infection. This rearrangement joins TRBV7-2 to TRBJ1-1; tentative D call: TRBD1 (6 bases). The specimen was blood, collected before antiretroviral therapy. The DNA for the CDR3 is TGTGCCAGCAGCACACAGGGGAACACTGAAGCTTTCTTT. Translation: CASSTQGNTEAFF.